Listed below are T cell receptor beta chains from one sample, sequenced in a study of T-cell memory formation after mild COVID-19. From the 5' RACE reads, TCRdb called clonotypes with MiXCR, one entry per CDR3 protein. The profile covers 120,000 or so distinct CDR3 sequences, with about 5.9% appearing a single time and 2% to 2.5% taken by the ten largest. Sequenced material: PBMCs or a T cell subset sorted from them (not recorded which). The receptors here all came from an adult woman who had mild COVID-19 (a few samples of this study predate the infection). Cell type and time point are not known. CDR3s include the opening cysteine and the closing phenylalanine or tryptophan. D genes are given only for firm matches. A clone size is listed for some rows: how often the clone was seen (once, few, many), or a class if it is expanded.

v_gene	d_gene	abundance	j_gene	CDR3aa	CDR3nt
TRBV11-2	TRBD1	NA	TRBJ1-1	CASGTDMDTEAFF	TGTGCCAGCGGGACAGACATGGACACTGAAGCTTTCTTT
TRBV4-1	NA	NA	TRBJ1-5	CASSRAQGQPQHF	TGCGCCAGCAGCCGGGCACAGGGCCAGCCCCAGCATTTT
TRBV6-2/TRBV6-3	TRBD1	few	TRBJ2-2	CASRTPGQGEIGELFF	TGTGCCAGCAGAACACCGGGACAGGGGGAGATCGGGGAGCTGTTTTTT
TRBV6-2/TRBV6-3	NA	few	TRBJ2-7	CASRPTGREQYF	TGTGCCAGCAGACCTACAGGGCGCGAGCAGTACTTC
TRBV6-5	TRBD1	many	TRBJ2-7	CASSPGTGAGNEQYF	TGTGCCAGCAGCCCTGGGACAGGCGCGGGGAACGAGCAGTACTTC
TRBV2	TRBD2	NA	TRBJ2-3	CASSGLAGGRGTQYF	TGTGCCAGCAGTGGACTAGCGGGGGGGCGCGGTACGCAGTATTTT
TRBV5-1	NA	few	TRBJ1-3	CASSLGPNSGNTIYF	TGCGCCAGCAGCTTGGGACCGAACTCTGGAAACACCATATATTTT
TRBV7-8	TRBD2	NA	TRBJ2-1	CASSLLAGGSSYNEQFF	TGTGCCAGCAGCTTACTAGCGGGAGGGAGCTCCTACAATGAGCAGTTCTTC
TRBV18	NA	NA	TRBJ2-1	CASSPGRGTSYNEQFF	TGTGCCAGCTCACCGGGAAGGGGCACTTCCTACAATGAGCAGTTCTTC
TRBV7-8	NA	few	TRBJ1-1	CASSLAGQANTEAFF	TGTGCCAGCAGCTTAGCGGGACAAGCCAACACTGAAGCTTTCTTT
TRBV6-6	NA	many	TRBJ2-2	CAEQGDPTGELFF	TGTGCGGAACAGGGCGATCCGACCGGGGAGCTGTTTTTT
TRBV25-1	NA	NA	TRBJ1-5	CASSQAGSNQPQHF	TGTGCCAGCAGTCAAGCAGGGAGCAATCAGCCCCAGCATTTT
TRBV20-1	TRBD1	few	TRBJ1-4	CSALDRGLEKLFF	TGCAGTGCCCTAGACAGGGGGCTTGAAAAACTGTTTTTT
TRBV3-1	TRBD1	few	TRBJ1-2	CASSHSDRLNSGGYTF	TGTGCCAGCAGCCATTCGGACAGGTTAAATTCTGGTGGCTACACCTTC
TRBV30	NA	few	TRBJ2-7	CAWGGEQGAYEQYF	TGTGCCTGGGGAGGGGAGCAGGGGGCCTACGAGCAGTACTTC
TRBV5-1	TRBD1	few	TRBJ2-5	CASSLQGALQETQYF	TGCGCCAGCAGCTTACAGGGGGCCCTACAAGAGACCCAGTACTTC
TRBV12-3/TRBV12-4	TRBD1	NA	TRBJ2-3	CASSLTNRGYTDTQYF	TGTGCCAGCAGTTTGACAAACAGGGGATACACAGATACGCAGTATTTT
TRBV25-1	TRBD1	few	TRBJ1-1	CASRIQGTLEAFF	TGTGCCAGCAGGATACAGGGGACCCTTGAAGCTTTCTTT
TRBV12-3/TRBV12-4	NA	NA	TRBJ1-1	CASRQETNTEAFF	TGTGCCAGCCGACAGGAGACGAACACTGAAGCTTTCTTT
TRBV15	NA	NA	TRBJ1-5	CATSRSQVNQPQHF	TGTGCCACCAGCAGAAGTCAGGTGAATCAGCCCCAGCATTTT
TRBV24-1	NA	NA	TRBJ2-1	CATSASQPYNEQFF	TGTGCCACCAGTGCTAGTCAGCCCTACAATGAGCAGTTCTTC
TRBV4-1	TRBD2	NA	TRBJ2-2	CASSQGLTNTGELFF	TGCGCCAGCAGCCAGGGACTAACGAACACCGGGGAGCTGTTTTTT
TRBV20-1	NA	many	TRBJ1-1	CSALTGGGGTEAFF	TGCAGTGCCCTTACGGGGGGCGGAGGCACTGAAGCTTTCTTT
TRBV5-4	NA	few	TRBJ2-5	CASTPGSSRETQYF	TGTGCCAGCACCCCTGGGAGCAGCCGAGAGACCCAGTACTTC
TRBV3-1	NA	many	TRBJ2-7	CASSQDRTRAYEQYF	TGTGCCAGCAGCCAAGATCGCACCAGGGCCTACGAGCAGTACTTC
TRBV7-3	NA	NA	TRBJ2-5	CASSLTGGFQETQYF	TGTGCCAGCAGCTTAACAGGGGGGTTTCAAGAGACCCAGTACTTC
TRBV12-3/TRBV12-4	NA	NA	TRBJ2-1	CASSLAAASEQFF	TGTGCCAGCAGCCTGGCGGCGGCCTCAGAGCAGTTCTTC
TRBV4-1	TRBD2	NA	TRBJ2-7	CASSQASGEMYEQYF	TGCGCCAGCAGCCAAGCTAGCGGGGAAATGTACGAGCAGTACTTC
TRBV7-9	NA	few	TRBJ1-1	CASSSHLTTFSSGEAFF	TGTGCCAGCAGCTCCCACTTAACGACATTTTCCTCGGGTGAAGCTTTCTTT
TRBV5-1	NA	many	TRBJ2-7	CASSLGRAYEQYF	TGCGCCAGCAGCTTAGGCAGGGCCTACGAGCAGTACTTC
TRBV24-1	NA	many	TRBJ1-5	CATSDHTTGLNQPQHF	TGTGCCACCAGTGACCACACGACAGGCCTCAATCAGCCCCAGCATTTT
TRBV9	NA	few	TRBJ2-3	CASSVDQQPGTDTQYF	TGTGCCAGCAGCGTAGACCAACAGCCCGGCACAGATACGCAGTATTTT
TRBV12-3/TRBV12-4	NA	NA	TRBJ2-3	CASSLQGTGADTQYF	TGTGCCAGCAGTTTGCAGGGGACTGGAGCAGATACGCAGTATTTT
TRBV3-1	NA	few	TRBJ1-5	CASSQDGEGSNQPQHF	TGTGCCAGCAGCCAAGATGGGGAAGGGAGCAATCAGCCCCAGCATTTT
TRBV27	TRBD1	NA	TRBJ1-1	CASIAAGTGLTEAFF	TGTGCCAGCATAGCAGCCGGGACAGGGTTAACTGAAGCTTTCTTT
TRBV18	NA	many	TRBJ2-5	CASSPPGLQETQYF	TGTGCCAGCTCACCTCCGGGACTCCAAGAGACCCAGTACTTC
TRBV4-2	NA	many	TRBJ2-3	CASSQEHTDTQYF	TGTGCCAGCAGCCAAGAGCACACAGATACGCAGTATTTT
TRBV5-6	TRBD1	NA	TRBJ1-5	CASSNVRDRGQFSNQPQHF	TGTGCCAGCAGCAATGTCCGGGACAGGGGGCAATTTAGCAATCAGCCCCAGCATTTT
TRBV4-3	NA	few	TRBJ1-1	CASSRHFQLGTEAFF	TGCGCCAGCAGCCGCCATTTCCAATTGGGCACTGAAGCTTTCTTT
TRBV6-6	NA	few	TRBJ2-1	CASSYGAGLSYNEQFF	TGTGCCAGCAGTTACGGAGCGGGCCTCTCCTACAATGAGCAGTTCTTC
TRBV12-3/TRBV12-4	TRBD2	many	TRBJ2-1	CASSLGTSGGYHEQFF	TGTGCCAGCAGTTTAGGGACTAGCGGGGGGTATCATGAGCAGTTCTTC
TRBV30	NA	few	TRBJ2-3	CAWSVLSGTTDTQYF	TGTGCCTGGAGTGTACTAAGTGGGACGACAGATACGCAGTATTTT
TRBV20-1	TRBD1	many	TRBJ2-4	CSAPPRQGIAKNIQYF	TGCAGTGCTCCGCCCCGACAGGGGATAGCCAAAAACATTCAGTACTTC
TRBV4-1	NA	NA	TRBJ2-1	CASSPSPGARNEQFF	TGCGCCAGCAGCCCCAGTCCGGGGGCGAGGAATGAGCAGTTCTTC
TRBV7-2	TRBD2	NA	TRBJ2-1	CASNSRGGYNEQFF	TGTGCCAGCAACTCCCGGGGGGGGTACAATGAGCAGTTCTTC
TRBV20-1	NA	many	TRBJ2-2	CSAKIRVHTGELFF	TGCAGTGCTAAAATCAGGGTGCACACCGGGGAGCTGTTTTTT
TRBV7-6	NA	many	TRBJ2-2	CASGTGIRNTGELFF	TGTGCCAGCGGGACCGGGATAAGGAACACCGGGGAGCTGTTTTTT
TRBV20-1	NA	few	TRBJ1-1	CSAYLSQAFF	TGCAGTGCCTACCTGTCTCAAGCTTTCTTT
TRBV7-3	TRBD2	NA	TRBJ2-2	CASSPRTSTGELFF	TGTGCCAGCAGCCCCAGGACTAGCACCGGGGAGCTGTTTTTT
TRBV3-1	NA	NA	TRBJ2-1	CASSQAGSYNEQFF	TGTGCCAGCAGCCAAGCGGGCTCCTACAATGAGCAGTTCTTC
TRBV5-1	TRBD2	NA	TRBJ2-5	CASSPAGGQETQYF	TGCGCCAGCAGCCCGGCGGGGGGCCAAGAGACCCAGTACTTC
TRBV5-1	NA	NA	TRBJ1-1	CASSRLGGVKNTEAFF	TGCGCCAGCAGCCGTTTGGGGGGGGTAAAAAACACTGAAGCTTTCTTT
TRBV10-3	TRBD1	many	TRBJ2-7	CAISPTGSEQYF	TGTGCCATCAGCCCGACAGGGAGCGAGCAGTACTTC
TRBV5-8	TRBD1	NA	TRBJ1-6	CASRSGTAYNSPLHF	TGTGCCAGCCGCTCGGGGACAGCCTATAATTCACCCCTCCACTTT